This TCR beta chain appears in the sequencing data of a study of graft-versus-host responses after intestinal transplantation (dated by TCRdb to the early 2020s). For the study in its entirety: Multivisceral, liver-intestinal, or isolated intestinal transplants were received by the recipients. To identify alloreactive clones, pre-transplant mixed lymphocyte reaction products were sequenced and compared with unstimulated pre-transplant donor and recipient T cells. Instead of going to the commercial service, samples from a few later patients were sequenced in-house on an Illumina MiSeq and processed with MiXCR. Donor T cell macrochimerism was defined as a peak of at least 4% donor T cells among recipient peripheral blood mononuclear cells. After intestinal transplantation, graft-versus-host and host-versus-graft alloreactive T cell clones in the graft, circulation and bone marrow were tracked using bulk TCR-beta CDR3 sequencing. A cohort of 24 intestinal transplant recipients, including one retransplant, was enrolled, and a few patients lacking pretransplant specimens were excluded. Every recipient was given anti-thymocyte globulin induction, then maintenance tacrolimus and steroids for roughly 3 years.

A remark on this clone: This clone's antigen is unknown. The record has no base qualities; no much larger clone is one base away.

General conclusions and limits of the study: High GvH to HvG T cell clonal ratios were observed in the allografts of patients with donor T cell macrochimerism. Peak levels of circulating GvH clones were associated with declines in HvG clones early after transplant. The relatively low number and heterogeneity of intestinal transplant patients limited the conclusions. GvH clones turned up in recipient bone marrow, with some appearing earlier in ileal mucosa or blood, a pattern consistent with an intestinal mucosal origin.

Library method: the immunoSEQ multiplex PCR assay. For most patients, genomic DNA was isolated with the Qiagen DNeasy Blood and Tissue Kit and shipped frozen to Adaptive Biotechnologies for TCR sequencing. For most patients, genomic DNA was subjected to high-throughput TCR-beta CDR3 sequencing by Adaptive Biotechnologies. From the authors' description of their analysis: Adaptive's ImmunoSEQ software was the source of the TCR sequencing data for 18 patients, while a few other patients were processed with MiXCR and VDJtools. To correct CD4 versus CD8 sorting errors, any sequence found in both subsets at a frequency ratio below 5:1 was removed. CDR3 nucleotide sequences shared between donor and recipient were removed because the origin of such sequences could not be assigned. To be classed as alloreactive, a clone needed at least 2-fold expansion over unstimulated cells and a minimum CFSE-low frequency of 0.002% (template counts) or 0.001% (read counts). Clones detected in sequenced pre-transplant spleen, lymph node, or MLR CFSE-low populations of the donor or recipient were defined as mappable. The cumulative frequency of alloreactive clones was calculated as a percentage of all sequences, weighted by copy number. TCRdb carries this immuneACCESS record with in-frame sequences only. Its versions omit some clonotypes, under half of them owing to an unresolved V gene in the studies checked, with the rest unexplained. V and J calls plus clone size are reproduced from that table; the DNA served to infer D and trimming. For this sample the table gives about 70,000 clones, of which approximately 96% were detected only once. The ten biggest clones cover around 0.57% of the sample.

In light of the paper, this sample's time point label describes: cells obtained before transplantation from donor or recipient. CD3+CD4+ and CD3+CD8+ populations were FACS-sorted from unstimulated pre-transplant donor and recipient cells taken from spleen or lymph nodes. The source is a human donor who received an intestinal transplant. The sequences come from unstimulated CD8+ T cells sorted from spleen or lymph node cells, collected before intestinal transplant.

The DNA sequence is as follows: TGTGCCAGCAGCTTAGGGTGGGGGTCCGGGGAGCTGTTTTTT. The translation is CASSLGWGSGELFF. Recombination connected TRBV7-7 to TRBJ2-2, with the D gene tentatively TRBD1 or TRBD2, based on 5 matching bases in each. V and J lose 1 base and 6 bases, and a span of 9 bases separates them. The germline V gene (reference sequence) sets CDR1 to SSHAT and CDR2 to FNYEAQ. The CDR3 spans 14 residues, from the cysteine through the phenylalanine. The retained sequence is limited to the CDR3, 42 bases, with the frame set at the first base.